A selection of T cell receptor beta chains follows, all from one sample in a study of blood T cell repertoires in COVID-19. Some clones are missing from TCRdb's copy, which holds only in-frame ones; the method was immunoSEQ multiplex PCR. The repertoire holds 100,000 to 130,000 clones, with 60% to 85% as singletons. Sample: peripheral blood. The receptor set was obtained from a man aged 70-80 years with acute or convalescent COVID-19. Both conserved end residues are part of each CDR3. Fields, in order: D gene, clone size, V gene, J gene, CDR3 protein, CDR3 DNA. A D gene is named only where the DNA matches it firmly. Size is omitted from some rows. Given values are once, few, many or a class for expanded clones.

d_gene: TRBD2
abundance: once
v_gene: TRBV5-6
j_gene: TRBJ2-3
CDR3aa: CASSFPSGRGYF
CDR3nt: TGTGCCAGCAGCTTTCCCAGCGGGAGGGGGTATTTT

d_gene: TRBD1
abundance: .
v_gene: TRBV4-1
j_gene: TRBJ1-1
CDR3aa: CASSHLDRWNTEAFF
CDR3nt: TGCGCCAGCAGCCACCTGGACAGGTGGAACACTGAAGCTTTCTTT

d_gene: TRBD1
abundance: .
v_gene: TRBV7-3
j_gene: TRBJ2-2
CDR3aa: CASSFPGTGRTGELFF
CDR3nt: TGTGCCAGCAGCTTCCCCGGGACAGGGCGCACCGGGGAGCTGTTTTTT

d_gene: .
abundance: .
v_gene: TRBV7-2
j_gene: TRBJ1-5
CDR3aa: CASSFENSDQPQHF
CDR3nt: TGTGCCAGCAGCTTCGAAAATTCGGATCAGCCCCAGCATTTT

d_gene: .
abundance: .
v_gene: TRBV19
j_gene: TRBJ1-5
CDR3aa: CASSNAGGSQPQHF
CDR3nt: TGTGCCAGTAGTAACGCAGGTGGTAGTCAGCCCCAGCATTTT

d_gene: TRBD1
abundance: .
v_gene: TRBV6-5
j_gene: TRBJ1-5
CDR3aa: CASSREQGGSQPQHF
CDR3nt: TGTGCCAGCAGTAGAGAACAGGGGGGGAGTCAGCCCCAGCATTTT

d_gene: TRBD1
abundance: .
v_gene: TRBV4-1
j_gene: TRBJ1-4
CDR3aa: CASSQEGAGGGKLFF
CDR3nt: TGCGCCAGCAGCCAAGAAGGCGCAGGGGGCGGAAAACTGTTTTTT

d_gene: TRBD1
abundance: .
v_gene: TRBV11-3
j_gene: TRBJ1-6
CDR3aa: CASSRQGDSPLHF
CDR3nt: TGTGCCAGCAGTCGACAGGGTGATTCACCCCTCCACTTT

d_gene: .
abundance: .
v_gene: TRBV19
j_gene: TRBJ1-3
CDR3aa: CASTIHYRSASGNTIYF
CDR3nt: TGTGCCAGTACAATCCATTACAGGTCGGCGTCTGGAAACACCATATATTTT

d_gene: .
abundance: few
v_gene: TRBV11-1
j_gene: TRBJ2-7
CDR3aa: CASSSLDANSYEQYF
CDR3nt: TGTGCCAGCAGCTCCCTCGATGCGAACTCCTACGAGCAGTACTTC

d_gene: TRBD2
abundance: .
v_gene: TRBV5-1
j_gene: TRBJ2-3
CDR3aa: CASSYSSGGASNTQYF
CDR3nt: TGCGCCAGCAGCTACTCTAGCGGGGGGGCCTCAAATACGCAGTATTTT

d_gene: .
abundance: .
v_gene: TRBV14
j_gene: TRBJ1-2
CDR3aa: CASSQDLSYGYTF
CDR3nt: TGTGCCAGCAGCCAAGATTTATCCTATGGCTACACCTTC

d_gene: .
abundance: .
v_gene: TRBV18
j_gene: TRBJ1-4
CDR3aa: CASSGGARDELFF
CDR3nt: TGTGCCAGCTCAGGAGGAGCTCGGGATGAACTGTTTTTT

d_gene: .
abundance: .
v_gene: TRBV12-3/TRBV12-4
j_gene: TRBJ1-2
CDR3aa: CASSFPWRDGYTF
CDR3nt: TGTGCCAGCAGCTTCCCTTGGAGGGATGGCTACACCTTC

d_gene: .
abundance: .
v_gene: TRBV6-2/TRBV6-3
j_gene: TRBJ2-7
CDR3aa: CASSYSGSYEQYF
CDR3nt: TGTGCCAGCAGTTACTCGGGCAGCTACGAGCAGTACTTC

d_gene: TRBD1
abundance: .
v_gene: TRBV6-2/TRBV6-3
j_gene: TRBJ1-6
CDR3aa: CASSRQGEKPLHF
CDR3nt: TGTGCCAGCAGTCGACAGGGGGAGAAACCCCTCCACTTT

d_gene: .
abundance: .
v_gene: TRBV7-8
j_gene: TRBJ1-5
CDR3aa: CASSRLGQSHQPQHF
CDR3nt: TGTGCCAGCAGCCGACTCGGACAGAGCCATCAGCCCCAGCATTTT

d_gene: .
abundance: .
v_gene: TRBV3-1/TRBV3-2
j_gene: TRBJ1-2
CDR3aa: CASSQGGGGNYGYTF
CDR3nt: TGTGCCAGCAGCCAAGGGGGCGGGGGTAACTATGGCTACACCTTC

d_gene: .
abundance: .
v_gene: TRBV25-1
j_gene: TRBJ1-1
CDR3aa: CASSDRAGTEAFF
CDR3nt: TGTGCCAGCAGTGACAGGGCGGGAACTGAAGCTTTCTTT

d_gene: .
abundance: .
v_gene: TRBV15
j_gene: TRBJ1-1
CDR3aa: CATSRAGNSEAFF
CDR3nt: TGTGCCACCAGCAGAGCAGGGAACTCTGAAGCTTTCTTT

d_gene: .
abundance: .
v_gene: TRBV7-9
j_gene: TRBJ1-6
CDR3aa: CASRGQHNSPLHF
CDR3nt: TGTGCCAGCAGGGGGCAGCATAATTCACCCCTCCACTTT

d_gene: TRBD1
abundance: few
v_gene: TRBV10-3
j_gene: TRBJ2-7
CDR3aa: CAISSTGDYEQYF
CDR3nt: TGTGCCATCAGTTCAACAGGGGACTACGAGCAGTACTTC

d_gene: .
abundance: .
v_gene: TRBV23-1
j_gene: TRBJ2-7
CDR3aa: CASSQGGSAYEQYF
CDR3nt: TGCGCCAGCAGTCAGGGGGGTTCTGCCTACGAGCAGTACTTC

d_gene: TRBD1
abundance: .
v_gene: TRBV10-3
j_gene: TRBJ1-1
CDR3aa: CAIRLTGWATEAFF
CDR3nt: TGTGCCATCAGGCTGACAGGGTGGGCCACTGAAGCTTTCTTT

d_gene: .
abundance: .
v_gene: TRBV9
j_gene: TRBJ2-3
CDR3aa: CASSANTDTQYF
CDR3nt: TGTGCCAGCAGCGCTAACACAGATACGCAGTATTTT

d_gene: .
abundance: .
v_gene: TRBV19
j_gene: TRBJ1-2
CDR3aa: CASSIVPNYGYTF
CDR3nt: TGTGCCAGTAGTATAGTTCCAAACTATGGCTACACCTTC

d_gene: .
abundance: .
v_gene: TRBV6-6
j_gene: TRBJ1-5
CDR3aa: CASSPRGTPARTSNQPQHF
CDR3nt: TGTGCCAGCAGTCCGAGGGGGACCCCCGCAAGGACGAGCAATCAGCCCCAGCATTTT

d_gene: .
abundance: .
v_gene: TRBV6-2/TRBV6-3
j_gene: TRBJ1-5
CDR3aa: CASSYSGGAGQPQHF
CDR3nt: TGTGCCAGCAGTTACTCAGGGGGGGCAGGTCAGCCCCAGCATTTT

d_gene: .
abundance: .
v_gene: TRBV7-9
j_gene: TRBJ1-5
CDR3aa: CASSLDGQGHQPQHF
CDR3nt: TGTGCCAGCAGCTTAGATGGGCAGGGCCATCAGCCCCAGCATTTT

d_gene: .
abundance: .
v_gene: TRBV7-9
j_gene: TRBJ2-7
CDR3aa: CASSLLAEGEQYF
CDR3nt: TGTGCCAGCAGCTTACTCGCCGAGGGTGAGCAGTACTTC

d_gene: .
abundance: few
v_gene: TRBV2
j_gene: TRBJ1-1
CDR3aa: CASKIVLSGNTEAFF
CDR3nt: TGTGCCAGCAAAATCGTTTTATCAGGGAACACTGAAGCTTTCTTT

d_gene: TRBD1
abundance: .
v_gene: TRBV27
j_gene: TRBJ1-6
CDR3aa: CASSAREGASSPLHF
CDR3nt: TGTGCCAGCAGTGCCCGGGAGGGGGCAAGCTCACCCCTCCACTTT

d_gene: .
abundance: .
v_gene: TRBV15
j_gene: TRBJ2-1
CDR3aa: CATSRDRGSYNEQFF
CDR3nt: TGTGCCACCAGCAGAGATAGGGGCTCCTACAATGAGCAGTTCTTC

d_gene: .
abundance: .
v_gene: TRBV7-2
j_gene: TRBJ2-2
CDR3aa: CASLQGLPGAGELFF
CDR3nt: TGTGCCAGCCTACAGGGTCTACCGGGCGCCGGGGAGCTGTTTTTT

d_gene: .
abundance: few
v_gene: TRBV10-3
j_gene: TRBJ1-5
CDR3aa: CAISESKVGGNQPQHF
CDR3nt: TGTGCCATCAGTGAGTCTAAGGTCGGGGGCAATCAGCCCCAGCATTTT

d_gene: TRBD2
abundance: .
v_gene: TRBV6-5
j_gene: TRBJ2-7
CDR3aa: CASGGLAGIYEQYF
CDR3nt: TGTGCCAGCGGGGGACTAGCGGGAATATACGAGCAGTACTTC